One sample yielded the 23 T cell receptor beta chains listed below, sequenced in a study of T cells in Graves' hyperthyroidism and ophthalmopathy. RNA transcripts served as the template for amplifying TCR beta CDR3 regions. Initially, a first-round RT-PCR of the TCR CDR3 employed the HTBI primer set. TCRdb itself ran the multiplex PCR reads through MiXCR, one entry per CDR3 protein. Of about 590,000 distinct CDR3 sequences in the sample, approximately 14% were seen once. Input material: blood. All receptors come from a woman under 40 with Graves' hyperthyroidism.

This clonotype came up many times. The rearrangement uses TRBV7-2 and TRBJ1-2; 12 bases are a match to TRBD1. The CDR3 is 16 amino acids. Germline V gene sequence: CDR1 SGHTA, CDR2 FQGNSA. V trimming: 5 bases; J trimming: 4 bases; junction bases outside the gene matches: 8. CDR3 nucleotide sequence: TGTGCCAGCAGCCCTACGGGACAGGGGGCAAGCTATGGCTACACCTTC. Its translation: CASSPTGQGASYGYTF.

There are many counts of this clonotype. V and J are TRBV28 and TRBJ2-3; unclear D gene. V was pared by 5 bases and J by 2 bases, with 17 bases between. Germline V gives CDR1 MDHEN, CDR2 SYDVKM. This CDR3 comprises 16 residues. The CDR3 is CASSGFFGIITDTQYF. Here the CDR3 DNA reads TGTGCCAGCAGTGGCTTTTTCGGAATAATCACAGATACGCAGTATTTT.

The chain has TRBV7-2 and TRBJ2-3; D remains ambiguous. The CDR3 is 11 residues long. In germline, CDR1 is SGHTA, CDR2 FQGNSA. V was pared by 6 bases and J by 5 bases, with 6 bases between. The CDR3 DNA is TGTGCCAGCAGGTACTTAGATACGCAGTATTTT. Amino acids: CASRYLDTQYF.

A few counts support this clonotype. This chain connects TRBV12-3 or TRBV12-4 to TRBJ2-4; D remains ambiguous. CDR3 length: 11 amino acids. With 3 bases removed from V and 8 bases from J, the gap between germline ends came to 5 bases. The CDR3 is CASSFDYIQYF. The CDR3 coding sequence is TGTGCCAGCAGTTTCGATTACATTCAGTACTTC.

This clonotype has ten or more counts. The gene calls are TRBV30 and TRBJ1-1, with no clear D. Trimming took 4 bases from V and 5 from J, leaving 17 bases between them. The germline CDR1 and CDR2 sequences are GTSNPN and SVGIG (reference sequence). The CDR3 length is 14 residues. The CDR3 region is CAWIFPSRRTEAFF. The CDR3, as DNA: TGTGCCTGGATATTTCCTAGTCGGAGGACTGAAGCTTTCTTT.

This clonotype came up many times. The chain joins TRBV30 to TRBJ1-4, with D perhaps matching TRBD1 (5 bases). V lost 0 bases and J lost 7, with 12 bases in between. The germline gives CDR1 GTSNPN, CDR2 SVGIG (reference sequence). The CDR3 has 14 amino acids. The CDR3 reads CAWSVSGLSEKLFF. CDR3 DNA sequence: TGTGCCTGGAGTGTATCGGGACTCAGTGAAAAACTGTTTTTT.

Many counts were recorded for this clonotype. The V call is TRBV5-1, the J call TRBJ2-1; 10 bases are a match to TRBD2. This CDR3 region has 18 residues. Germline-derived CDR1 and CDR2 are SGHRS and YFSETQ. With 0 bases clipped from V and 1 base from J, the junction kept 7 bases outside the gene matches. The CDR3 region has the DNA TGCGCCAGCAGCTTGGCCGGGGTAGCGGGAGGTTCCTACAATGAGCAGTTCTTC. It translates to CASSLAGVAGGSYNEQFF.

Details on this clonotype: A much larger clone differs from this one at a single base, so this may be a read error. This CDR3 fails to terminate in the conserved phenylalanine or tryptophan, so it likely reflects a read error. The chain employs TRBV3-1 and TRBJ2-3; the D gene is possibly TRBD2 (5 bases). This CDR3 comprises 14 residues. The V end lost 1 base, the J end lost 7 bases, and 12 bases lay between the germline ends. Germline-derived CDR1 and CDR2 are LGHDT and YNNKEL (reference sequence). This CDR3 reads CASSQAATTHTQYL. As DNA, the CDR3 is TGTGCCAGCAGCCAAGCCGCGACTACACATACGCAGTATCTT.

V is TRBV15 and J is TRBJ2-3; D tentatively fits TRBD1 or TRBD2 (5 bases each). Germline V lookup: CDR1 LNHNV, CDR2 YYDKDF (reference sequence). The CDR3 is made up of 17 amino acids. Trimming stripped 0 bases from V and 4 bases from J, with 17 bases between. CDR3 in DNA: TGTGCCACCAGCAGAGATTTGTCTCTAGGGACCCCAGATACGCAGTATTTT. Translating it yields CATSRDLSLGTPDTQYF.

The chain recombines TRBV10-2 with TRBJ2-2; no definite D call. Germline-derived CDR1 and CDR2 are WSHSY and SAAADI. The CDR3 extends over 12 amino acids. V was clipped by 11 bases and J by 0 bases, with 7 bases between them. In nucleotides, the CDR3 is TGCGCCGGGCTAGCGAACACCGGGGAGCTGTTTTTT. This sequence encodes CAGLANTGELFF.

V is TRBV3-1 and J is TRBJ1-2, with 7 bases identical to TRBD1. Germline CDR1 LGHDT, CDR2 YNNKEL (reference sequence). The CDR3 runs to 11 residues. The V segment lost 1 base and the J segment 13 bases; nucleotides outside the gene matches: 3. CDR3 protein: CASSQGQGCTF. The CDR3 DNA follows: TGTGCCAGCAGCCAAGGACAGGGATGCACCTTC.

This clonotype was detected many times. This chain connects TRBV13 to TRBJ2-5; no firm D call. The CDR3 runs 13 residues. The ends were cut back, 4 bases at V and 2 bases at J, with 8 bases in the middle. Germline CDR1 and CDR2: PRHDT and FYEKMQ (reference sequence). CDR3 loop: CASSYDKQETQYF. The CDR3 nucleotides are TGTGCCAGCAGCTATGACAAGCAAGAGACCCAGTACTTC.

The chain is built from TRBV6-1 and TRBJ1-6, with D uncertain. Germline assignment: CDR1 MNHNS and CDR2 SASEGT. This CDR3 contains 14 residues. Trimming stripped 5 bases from V and 16 bases from J, with 21 bases between. DNA for the CDR3: TGTGCCAGCAGTCCCAGGATCAGGCGGCCTTCTCTCCACTTT. It translates to CASSPRIRRPSLHF.

The chain links TRBV5-4 to TRBJ2-3; D is undetermined. Germline lookup yields CDR1 SGHNT and CDR2 YYREEE (reference sequence). V was trimmed by 2 bases and J by 5 bases, leaving 15 bases between them. This CDR3 is built from 15 residues. The CDR3 loop is CASSFTATNKDTQYF. CDR3 sequence (DNA): TGTGCCAGCAGCTTTACTGCGACAAACAAAGATACGCAGTATTTT.

J is TRBJ2-6 and V is TRBV29-1; the D call may be TRBD1 or TRBD2 (5 bases each). The CDR3 has 19 amino acids. CDR1 and CDR2 (germline): SQVTM, ANQGSEA. The V end was cut by 0 bases, the J end by 0 bases, with 18 bases between. DNA for the CDR3: TGCAGCGTTGAAGATCTTGGGGACCGCCACCTCTCTGGGGCCAACGTCCTGACTTTC. Translated, it gives CSVEDLGDRHLSGANVLTF.

This chain links TRBV6-1 with TRBJ1-5, with D hard to call. Trimming removed 5 bases from V and 9 bases from J, with 8 bases in between. Germline CDR1 MNHNS, CDR2 SASEGT. This CDR3 has 11 amino acids. The CDR3 reads CASSPLGPQHF. For the CDR3, the DNA is TGTGCCAGCAGTCCCCTGGGGCCCCAGCATTTT.

There are a few counts of this clonotype. This rearrangement joins TRBV9 to TRBJ1-1; D not resolved. With 0 bases removed from V and 1 base from J, the gap between germline ends came to 7 bases. CDR3 length: 14 amino acids. Germline V gene data show CDR1 as SGDLS and CDR2 as YYNGEE. Here the CDR3 DNA reads TGTGCCAGCAGCGTAGGCGGGCCGAACACTGAAGCTTTCTTT. Translating it yields CASSVGGPNTEAFF.

The chain joins TRBV20-1 to TRBJ2-1, with TRBD2 matching over 9 bases. The germline CDR1 and CDR2 sequences are DFQATT and SNEGSKA (reference sequence). The CDR3 has 18 amino acids. V was pared by 1 base and J by 1 base, with 11 bases of the junction left unmatched. CDR3 in DNA: TGCAGTGCTAGAGCTACCCTGTTGGCGGGAGGGTCCTACAATGAGCAGTTCTTC. Protein sequence: CSARATLLAGGSYNEQFF.

This clonotype was detected a few times. V usage is TRBV20-1 and J usage is TRBJ2-7, with D unresolved. Trimming cost V 6 bases and J 1 base, with 10 bases left between them. The CDR3 has 12 residues. Germline assignment: CDR1 DFQATT and CDR2 SNEGSKA (reference sequence). The CDR3 loop is CSASGLSYEQYF. CDR3 sequence (DNA): TGCAGTGCCTCCGGGTTATCCTACGAGCAGTACTTC.

This clonotype occurred many times. The rearrangement links TRBV18 to TRBJ2-1; D is perhaps TRBD1 (5 bases). This CDR3 has 15 amino acids. V was shortened by 1 base and J by 4 bases, with 11 bases between the two germline ends. The germline V gene has CDR1 KGHSH and CDR2 LQKENI. DNA of the CDR3: TGTGCCAGCTCACCACGGGTCGACAGATACAATGAGCAGTTCTTC. Residues: CASSPRVDRYNEQFF. Full variable domain (outside the CDR3, taken from reference TRBV18 and TRBJ2-1): NAGVMQNPRHLVRRRGQEARLRCSPMKGHSHVYWYRQLPEEGLKFMVYLQKENIIDESGMPKERFSAEFPKEGPSILRIQQVVRGDSAAYFCASSPRVDRYNEQFFGPGTRLTVL.

As concerns this clonotype: A clone one base away is much larger, so this may be a read error. This sequence joins TRBV7-9 and TRBJ2-1, with 9 nucleotides matching TRBD2. Germline V gives CDR1 SEHNR, CDR2 FQNEAQ (reference sequence). The CDR3 spans 16 residues. Losses at the gene ends were 5 bases for V and 4 bases for J; bases not matched to a gene: 9. The CDR3 loop reads CASSAGGGAGYNEQFF. CDR3 nucleotides: TGTGCCAGCAGCGCGGGGGGGGGGGCCGGGTACAATGAGCAGTTCTTC.

The rearrangement links TRBV7-9 to TRBJ2-7; 7 nucleotides match TRBD1. Germline V lookup: CDR1 SEHNR, CDR2 FQNEAQ (reference sequence). CDR3 size: 13 residues. V lost 1 base and J lost 7; bases outside the gene matches: 4. The CDR3 nucleotides read TGTGCCAGCAGCTTAGGACAGGGCCTGGAGCAGTACTTC. Encoded protein: CASSLGQGLEQYF.

The rearrangement uses TRBV24-1 and TRBJ2-7, with 7 bases fitting TRBD1. Germline CDR1 is KGHDR and CDR2 is SFDVKD. The CDR3 consists of 12 residues. V shed 4 bases, J shed 5 bases, and the junction held 1 base outside the gene matches. The CDR3 DNA follows: TGTGCCACCAGTGACACAGGGGACGAGCAGTACTTC. Translating it yields CATSDTGDEQYF.